What follows describes a single T cell receptor beta chain. Study processing details: Reference gene primers were amplified, and this amplification served to estimate nucleated cell counts. Profiled with immunoSEQ multiplex PCR; TCRdb holds only in-frame clones, not every one. The V and J calls and clone size come from that table; D and trimming were worked out from the DNA. The sample holds approximately 360,000 clones, around 87% seen once. This specimen comes from a study of blood T cell repertoires in COVID-19. Study-wide background: Before being deemed recovered, Cohort 3 donors had two negative PCRs, clearance, or symptom resolution.

The CDR3 spans 13 residues. The V end lost 8 bases, the J end lost 2 bases, and 12 bases lay between the germline ends. Germline CDR1 and CDR2: SNHLY and FYNNEI. This clonotype was sampled from a man aged 40-49 years in a cohort exposed to, infected with or recovered from COVID-19 (not recorded which). Sequenced input: PBMCs or T cells enriched from blood (not recorded which). The rearrangement uses TRBV2 and TRBJ2-5; D remains unclear. CDR3 DNA sequence: TGTGCCAGCGCCGACTGGCAGCAAGAGACCCAGTACTTC. Its protein is CASADWQQETQYF.